Listed here is a single T cell receptor beta chain. This CDR3 spans 17 amino acids. Trimming removed 3 bases from V and 3 bases from J; junction bases left unmatched: 8. In germline, CDR1 is ENHRY, CDR2 SYGVKD. These data are taken from a study of blood T cell repertoires in COVID-19. Measured with immunoSEQ multiplex PCR; TCRdb has only the in-frame clones, and not every one. The sample yields fewer than 250,000 clones, roughly nine tenths seen once. Sequencing used PBMCs or T cells enriched from blood (not recorded which). The TCR sequence derives from a middle-aged woman in a cohort exposed to, infected with or recovered from COVID-19 (not recorded which). This chain joins TRBV10-3 and TRBJ2-5; 12 positions match TRBD2. CDR3 coding DNA: TGTGCCATCAGTGACATACTAGCGGGGGGTAAAGAAGAGACCCAGTACTTC. It codes for CAISDILAGGKEETQYF.